A single sample is the source of the 13 T cell receptor beta chains below, sequenced in a study of cytomegalovirus exposure and HLA in healthy donors. The study ran its PCR with 60 Vbeta and 13 Jbeta primers. Clones were read by immunoSEQ multiplex PCR, and TCRdb kept only the in-frame ones, dropping some. This sample yields 150,000 to 200,000 clones, of which 70% to 85% are seen a single time; around 4.3% belongs to the top ten. What was sequenced was PBMCs. All receptors come from a woman between 25 and 40 years old in good health and CMV-seropositive.

This chain connects TRBV27 to TRBJ2-7; possible D gene TRBD2, 5 bases. Germline V lookup: CDR1 MNHEY, CDR2 SMNVEV (reference sequence). Trimming pared 4 bases from V and 3 bases from J, leaving 19 bases between. CDR3 length equals 16 residues. CDR3 nucleotide sequence: TGTGCCAGCAGTTCCGCTCTAGAGAGGGTAAGCTACGAGCAGTACTTC. Its translation: CASSSALERVSYEQYF.

This clone was found a few times. This sequence joins TRBV9 and TRBJ1-6; the D gene is possibly TRBD1 (5 bases). The CDR3 length is 18 residues. The germline V gene encodes CDR1 SGDLS and CDR2 YYNGEE. V gave up 3 bases and J gave up 10 bases, with 26 bases separating them. The CDR3 loop reads CASSAPGAEPSNSSPLHF. The CDR3 region has the DNA TGTGCCAGCAGCGCCCCTGGGGCCGAGCCGTCTAATTCCTCACCCCTCCACTTT.

This clone is a singleton in its sample. The chain uses TRBV29-1 and TRBJ1-1; D is undetermined. Per the germline V gene, CDR1 is SQVTM and CDR2 is ANQGSEA. The CDR3 runs 10 residues. Deletions cut 5 bases from V and 7 bases from J, with 8 bases between. CDR3: CSVRRLEAFF. CDR3 sequence (DNA): TGCAGCGTTAGACGACTTGAAGCTTTCTTT.

This rearrangement joins TRBV5-4 to TRBJ2-7; D is undetermined. Germline V lookup: CDR1 SGHNT, CDR2 YYREEE (reference sequence). The CDR3 extends over 13 amino acids. V was cut by 0 bases and J by 3 bases, with 7 bases left in between. The CDR3, as DNA: TGTGCCAGCAGCTTGGACTTTAACTACGAGCAGTACTTC. Protein: CASSLDFNYEQYF.

V gene TRBV6-6 combines with J gene TRBJ2-7, with no clear D. Trimming took 0 bases from V and 2 from J, leaving 14 bases between them. This CDR3 is built from 16 residues. Germline V gives CDR1 MNHNY, CDR2 SVGAGI (reference sequence). The CDR3 DNA reads TGTGCCAGCAGTTACTCGAATCCCGGTATGACCTACGAGCAGTACTTC. Protein: CASSYSNPGMTYEQYF.

The chain joins TRBV7-8 to TRBJ2-7, with D maybe TRBD1 (5 bases). The CDR3 has 13 amino acids. Trimming stripped 6 bases from V and 2 bases from J, with 11 bases between. Looked up from germline, CDR1 is SGHVS and CDR2 is FQNEAQ. The DNA for the CDR3 is TGTGCCAGCAGTCAGGACATAACCTACGAGCAGTACTTC. Translated: CASSQDITYEQYF.

The chain couples TRBV19 to TRBJ2-5, with 8 bases fitting TRBD2. Trimming removed 4 bases from V and 5 bases from J; junction bases left unmatched: 9. The V gene's germline CDR1 is LNHDA and CDR2 SQIVND (reference sequence). The CDR3 has 15 residues. This CDR3 is CASSTLAGSMETQYF. In DNA, the CDR3 is TGTGCCAGTAGTACTTTAGCGGGATCAATGGAGACCCAGTACTTC.

This chain links TRBV4-1 with TRBJ1-3; D uncertain. Germline V lookup: CDR1 MGHRA, CDR2 YSYEKL. V lost 5 bases to trimming and J lost 0 bases, with 8 bases between them. This CDR3 has 14 amino acids. The CDR3: CASSISSSGNTIYF. The CDR3 bases are TGCGCCAGCAGCATCTCGAGCTCTGGAAACACCATATATTTT.

This clone appeared once. This rearrangement joins TRBV7-8 to TRBJ2-7; D possibly corresponds to TRBD1 (6 bases). Germline loops: CDR1 SGHVS, CDR2 FQNEAQ. Trimming took 7 bases from V and 2 from J, leaving 18 bases between them. The CDR3 consists of 15 residues. DNA for the CDR3: TGTGCCAGCACCCCAGAAGGGGGAGTTACCTACGAGCAGTACTTC. It is translated as CASTPEGGVTYEQYF. Full variable domain (remainder filled in from reference TRBV7-8 and TRBJ2-7): GAGVSQSPRYKVAKRGQDVALRCDPISGHVSLFWYQQALGQGPEFLTYFQNEAQLDKSGLPSDRFFAERPEGSVSTLKIQRTQQEDSAVYLCASTPEGGVTYEQYFGPGTRLTVT.

V is TRBV7-6 and J is TRBJ2-7; 8 bases are a match to TRBD1. The trim removed 1 base at V and 1 base at J, leaving 3 bases unmatched. The CDR3 sequence is 15 residues long. The germline CDR1 and CDR2 sequences are SGHVS and FNYEAQ. The CDR3 region is CASSLGQGISYEQYF. CDR3 DNA: TGTGCCAGCAGCTTAGGACAGGGGATTTCCTACGAGCAGTACTTC.

The chain combines TRBV4-3 with TRBJ2-2; weak D call: TRBD2 (6 bases). The CDR3 consists of 15 residues. V was pared by 6 bases and J by 2 bases, with 13 bases between. CDR1 and CDR2 (germline): LGHNA, YSLEER. The CDR3 nucleotides are TGCGCCAGCAGGGGGACGGGAGCAAACACCGGGGAGCTGTTTTTT. It is translated as CASRGTGANTGELFF.

The chain is built from TRBV19 and TRBJ2-7; no clear D gene. CDR1 is LNHDA and CDR2 is SQIVND in the germline V gene (reference sequence). This CDR3 is built from 14 residues. V shed 3 bases and J shed 0 bases, with 9 bases lying between them. DNA of the CDR3: TGTGCCAGTAGTATCGGGTCGAGCTCCTACGAGCAGTACTTC. Translated, it gives CASSIGSSSYEQYF.

CDR3 in amino acids: CASSSRQGHPNRELFF. CDR3 DNA: TGTGCCAGCAGCAGCCGACAGGGCCACCCCAACCGGGAGCTGTTTTTT. The chain recombines TRBV11-2 with TRBJ2-2, with 7 bases that match TRBD1. The CDR3 covers 16 residues. After removal of 5 bases from V and 9 bases from J, the junction contained 15 bases not matched to a gene. Germline CDR1 is SGHAT and CDR2 is FQNNGV.